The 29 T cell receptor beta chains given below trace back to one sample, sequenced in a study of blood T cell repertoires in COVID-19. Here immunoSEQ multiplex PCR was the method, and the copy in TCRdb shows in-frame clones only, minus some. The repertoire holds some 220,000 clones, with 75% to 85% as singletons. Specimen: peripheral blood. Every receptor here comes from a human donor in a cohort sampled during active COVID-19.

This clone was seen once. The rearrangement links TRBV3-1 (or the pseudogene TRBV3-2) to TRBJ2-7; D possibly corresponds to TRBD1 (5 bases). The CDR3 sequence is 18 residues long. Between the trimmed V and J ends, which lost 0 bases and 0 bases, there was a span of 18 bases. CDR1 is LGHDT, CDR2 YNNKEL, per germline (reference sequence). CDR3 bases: TGTGCCAGCAGCCAAGAGAGGAGTCGGACAATCCACTCCTACGAGCAGTACTTC. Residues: CASSQERSRTIHSYEQYF.

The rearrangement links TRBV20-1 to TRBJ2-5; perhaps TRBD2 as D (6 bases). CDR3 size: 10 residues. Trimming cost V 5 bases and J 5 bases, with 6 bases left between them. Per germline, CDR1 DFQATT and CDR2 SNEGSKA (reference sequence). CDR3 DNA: TGCAGTGCTGGGGGGGAGACCCAGTACTTC. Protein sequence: CSAGGETQYF.

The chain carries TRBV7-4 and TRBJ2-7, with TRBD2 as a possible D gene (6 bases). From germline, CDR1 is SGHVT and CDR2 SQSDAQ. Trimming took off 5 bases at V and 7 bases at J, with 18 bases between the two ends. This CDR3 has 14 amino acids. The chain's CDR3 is CASSQGGNPSEQYF. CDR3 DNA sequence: TGTGCCAGCAGCCAAGGCGGGAACCCCAGTGAGCAGTACTTC.

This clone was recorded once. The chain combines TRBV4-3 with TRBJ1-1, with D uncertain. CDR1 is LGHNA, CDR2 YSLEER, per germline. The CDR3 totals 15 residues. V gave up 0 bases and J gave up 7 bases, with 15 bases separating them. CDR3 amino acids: CASSQDFRLSGEAFF. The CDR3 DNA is TGCGCCAGCAGCCAAGATTTTAGGTTATCAGGTGAAGCTTTCTTT.

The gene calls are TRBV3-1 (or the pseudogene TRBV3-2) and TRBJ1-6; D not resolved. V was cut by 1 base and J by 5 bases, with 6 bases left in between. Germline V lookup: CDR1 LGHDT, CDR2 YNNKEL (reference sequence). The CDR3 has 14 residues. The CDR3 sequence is CASSQAHDNSPLHF. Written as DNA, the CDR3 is TGTGCCAGCAGCCAAGCCCATGATAATTCACCCCTCCACTTT.

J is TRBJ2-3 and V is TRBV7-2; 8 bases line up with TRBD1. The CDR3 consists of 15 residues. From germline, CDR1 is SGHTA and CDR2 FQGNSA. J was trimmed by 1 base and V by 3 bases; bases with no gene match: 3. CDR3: CASSFTGGGTDTQYF. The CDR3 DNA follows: TGTGCCAGCAGCTTCACAGGGGGAGGCACAGATACGCAGTATTTT.

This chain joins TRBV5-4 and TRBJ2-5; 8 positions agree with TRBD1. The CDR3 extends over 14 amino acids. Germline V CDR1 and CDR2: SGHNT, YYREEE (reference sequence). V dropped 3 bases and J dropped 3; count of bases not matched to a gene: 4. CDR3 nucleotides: TGTGCCAGCAGCTCAGGACAGGGTAAAGAGACCCAGTACTTC. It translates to CASSSGQGKETQYF.

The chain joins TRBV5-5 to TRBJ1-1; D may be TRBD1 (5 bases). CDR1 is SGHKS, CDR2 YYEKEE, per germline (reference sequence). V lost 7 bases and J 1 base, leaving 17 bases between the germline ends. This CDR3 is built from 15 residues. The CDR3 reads CASLRTTVTNTEAFF. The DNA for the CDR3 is TGTGCCAGCTTGCGGACGACAGTCACGAACACTGAAGCTTTCTTT.

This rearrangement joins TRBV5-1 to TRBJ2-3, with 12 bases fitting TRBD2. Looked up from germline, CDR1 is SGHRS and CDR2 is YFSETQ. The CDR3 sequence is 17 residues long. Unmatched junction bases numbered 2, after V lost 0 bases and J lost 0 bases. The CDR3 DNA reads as TGCGCCAGCAGCTTGGCAACTAGCGGGAGGAGCACAGATACGCAGTATTTT. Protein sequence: CASSLATSGRSTDTQYF.

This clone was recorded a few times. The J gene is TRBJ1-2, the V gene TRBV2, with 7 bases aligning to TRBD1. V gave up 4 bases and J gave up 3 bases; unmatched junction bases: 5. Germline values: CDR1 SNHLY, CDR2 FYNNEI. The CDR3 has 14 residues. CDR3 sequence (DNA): TGTGCCAGCAGTGCTCAGGGGGTACACTATGGCTACACCTTC. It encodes CASSAQGVHYGYTF.

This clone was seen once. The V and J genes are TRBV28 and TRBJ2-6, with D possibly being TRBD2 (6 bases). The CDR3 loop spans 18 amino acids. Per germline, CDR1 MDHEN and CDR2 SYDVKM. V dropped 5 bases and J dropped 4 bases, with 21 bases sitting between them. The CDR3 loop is CASSQLFRRARGANVLTF. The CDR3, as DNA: TGTGCCAGCAGTCAGTTATTTCGGAGGGCGCGAGGGGCCAACGTCCTGACTTTC.

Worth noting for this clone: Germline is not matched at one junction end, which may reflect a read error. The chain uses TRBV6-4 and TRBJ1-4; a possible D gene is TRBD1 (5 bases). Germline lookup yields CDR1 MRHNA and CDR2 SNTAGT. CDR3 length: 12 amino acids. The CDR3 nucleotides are TGTGCCAGCAGACAGGCTAATGAGAAACTGTTTTTT. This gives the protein CASRQANEKLFF.

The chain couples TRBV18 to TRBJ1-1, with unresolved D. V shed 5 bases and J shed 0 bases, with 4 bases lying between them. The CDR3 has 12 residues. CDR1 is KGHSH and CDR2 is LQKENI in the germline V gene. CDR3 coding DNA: TGTGCCAGCTCAGCTATGAACACTGAAGCTTTCTTT. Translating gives CASSAMNTEAFF.

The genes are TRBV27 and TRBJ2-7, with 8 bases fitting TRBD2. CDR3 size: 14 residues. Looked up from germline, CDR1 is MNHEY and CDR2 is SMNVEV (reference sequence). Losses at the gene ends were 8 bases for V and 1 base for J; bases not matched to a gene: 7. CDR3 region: CASSSGSGSYEQYF. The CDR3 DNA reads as TGTGCCAGCTCGAGCGGGAGCGGTTCCTACGAGCAGTACTTC.

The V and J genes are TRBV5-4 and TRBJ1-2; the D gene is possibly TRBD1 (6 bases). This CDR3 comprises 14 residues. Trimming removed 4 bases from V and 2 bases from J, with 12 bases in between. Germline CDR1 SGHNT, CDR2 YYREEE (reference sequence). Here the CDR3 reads CASSPGQFNYGYTF. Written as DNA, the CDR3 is TGTGCCAGCAGCCCTGGACAGTTCAACTATGGCTACACCTTC.

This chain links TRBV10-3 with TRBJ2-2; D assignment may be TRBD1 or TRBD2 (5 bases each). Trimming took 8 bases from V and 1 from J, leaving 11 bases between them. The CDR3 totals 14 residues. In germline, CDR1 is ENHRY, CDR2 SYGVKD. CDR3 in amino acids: CAIRGAGNTGELFF. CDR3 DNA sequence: TGTGCCATCCGTGGGGCGGGGAACACCGGGGAGCTGTTTTTT.

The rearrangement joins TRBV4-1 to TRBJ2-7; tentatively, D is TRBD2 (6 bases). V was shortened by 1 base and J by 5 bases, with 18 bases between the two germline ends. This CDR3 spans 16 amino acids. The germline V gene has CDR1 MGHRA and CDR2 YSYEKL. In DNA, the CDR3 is TGCGCCAGCAGCCAAGCCCCAACCGGGGGAATAAACGAGCAGTACTTC. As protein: CASSQAPTGGINEQYF.

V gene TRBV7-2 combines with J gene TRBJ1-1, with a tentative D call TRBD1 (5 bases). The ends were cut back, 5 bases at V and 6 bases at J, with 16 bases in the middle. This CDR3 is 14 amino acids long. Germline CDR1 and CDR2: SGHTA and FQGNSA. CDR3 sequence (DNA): TGTGCCAGCAGCCTAGTCAGGGTTCCGGCTGAAGCTTTCTTT. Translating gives CASSLVRVPAEAFF.

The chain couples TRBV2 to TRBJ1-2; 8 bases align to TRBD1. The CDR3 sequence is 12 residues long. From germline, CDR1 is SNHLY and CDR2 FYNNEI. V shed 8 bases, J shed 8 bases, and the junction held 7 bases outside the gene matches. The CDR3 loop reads CASSDRDGGYTF. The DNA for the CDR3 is TGTGCCAGCTCGGACAGGGATGGCGGCTACACCTTC.

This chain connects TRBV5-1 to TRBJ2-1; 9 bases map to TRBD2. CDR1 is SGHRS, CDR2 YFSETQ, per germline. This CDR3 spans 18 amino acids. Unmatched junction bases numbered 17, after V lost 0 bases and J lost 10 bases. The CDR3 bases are TGCGCCAGCAGCTTGGCGGTTAGCGGGGGCCCAGGGGGAGGGGAGCAGTTCTTC. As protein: CASSLAVSGGPGGGEQFF.

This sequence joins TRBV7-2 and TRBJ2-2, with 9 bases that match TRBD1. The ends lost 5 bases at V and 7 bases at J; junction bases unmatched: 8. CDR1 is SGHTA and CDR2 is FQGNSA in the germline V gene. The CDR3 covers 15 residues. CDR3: CASSPRTGAVGELFF. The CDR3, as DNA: TGTGCCAGCAGCCCACGGACAGGGGCTGTCGGGGAGCTGTTTTTT.

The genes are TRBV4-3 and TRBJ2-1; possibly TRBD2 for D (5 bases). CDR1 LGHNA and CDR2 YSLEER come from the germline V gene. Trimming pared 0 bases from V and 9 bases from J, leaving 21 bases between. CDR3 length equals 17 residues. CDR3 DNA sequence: TGCGCCAGCAGCCAAGATGCACAGCAAGGAGTCGGAGGTGAGCAGTTCTTC. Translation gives CASSQDAQQGVGGEQFF.

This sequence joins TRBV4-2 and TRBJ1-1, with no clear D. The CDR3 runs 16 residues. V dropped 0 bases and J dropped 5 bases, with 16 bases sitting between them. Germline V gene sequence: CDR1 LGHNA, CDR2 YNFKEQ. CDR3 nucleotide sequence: TGTGCCAGCAGCCAAGATATTTCGGGAGGGTGGACTGAAGCTTTCTTT. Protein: CASSQDISGGWTEAFF.

The CDR3 DNA follows: TGTGCCAGTAGTATGAGGGGGCCCCCGGCCGGGGAGCTGTTTTTT. Translated, it gives CASSMRGPPAGELFF. The genes are TRBV19 and TRBJ2-2; 7 nucleotides line up with TRBD1. J lost 6 bases, V lost 3 bases, and 7 bases had no gene match. The CDR3 contains 15 residues. Germline-derived CDR1 and CDR2 are LNHDA and SQIVND (reference sequence). The whole variable domain, filled in from reference TRBV19 and TRBJ2-2, reads DGGITQSPKYLFRKEGQNVTLSCEQNLNHDAMYWYRQDPGQGLRLIYYSQIVNDFQKGDIAEGYSVSREKKESFPLTVTSAQKNPTAFYLCASSMRGPPAGELFFGEGSRLTVL.

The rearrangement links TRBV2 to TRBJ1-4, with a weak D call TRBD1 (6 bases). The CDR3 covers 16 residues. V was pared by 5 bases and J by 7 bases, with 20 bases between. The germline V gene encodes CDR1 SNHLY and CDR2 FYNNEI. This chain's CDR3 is CASSQSSRGGREKLFF. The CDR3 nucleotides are TGTGCCAGCAGTCAGTCGTCTAGGGGGGGCCGTGAAAAACTGTTTTTT.

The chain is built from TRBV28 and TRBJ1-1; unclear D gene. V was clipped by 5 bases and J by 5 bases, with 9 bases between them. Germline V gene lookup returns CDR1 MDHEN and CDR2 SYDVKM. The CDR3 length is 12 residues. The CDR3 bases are TGTGCCAGCAGTATTTCTAGGACTGAAGCTTTCTTT. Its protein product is CASSISRTEAFF.

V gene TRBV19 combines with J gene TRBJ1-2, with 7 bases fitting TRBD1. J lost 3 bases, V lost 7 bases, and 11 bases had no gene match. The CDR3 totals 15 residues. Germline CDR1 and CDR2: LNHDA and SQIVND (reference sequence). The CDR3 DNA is TGTGCCAGTACCGGGACAGTAGGCGAGTACTATGGCTACACCTTC. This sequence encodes CASTGTVGEYYGYTF.

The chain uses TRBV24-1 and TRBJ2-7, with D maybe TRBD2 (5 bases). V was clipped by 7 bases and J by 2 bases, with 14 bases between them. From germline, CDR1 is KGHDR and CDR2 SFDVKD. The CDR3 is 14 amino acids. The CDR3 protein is CATSTSGMPYEQYF. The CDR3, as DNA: TGTGCCACCAGCACCTCGGGGATGCCCTACGAGCAGTACTTC.

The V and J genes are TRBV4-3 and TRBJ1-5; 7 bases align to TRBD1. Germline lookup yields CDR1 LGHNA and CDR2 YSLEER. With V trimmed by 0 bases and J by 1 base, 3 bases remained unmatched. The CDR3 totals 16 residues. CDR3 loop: CASSQEPRGSNQPQHF. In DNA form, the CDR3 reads TGCGCCAGCAGCCAAGAGCCCAGGGGGAGCAATCAGCCCCAGCATTTT.